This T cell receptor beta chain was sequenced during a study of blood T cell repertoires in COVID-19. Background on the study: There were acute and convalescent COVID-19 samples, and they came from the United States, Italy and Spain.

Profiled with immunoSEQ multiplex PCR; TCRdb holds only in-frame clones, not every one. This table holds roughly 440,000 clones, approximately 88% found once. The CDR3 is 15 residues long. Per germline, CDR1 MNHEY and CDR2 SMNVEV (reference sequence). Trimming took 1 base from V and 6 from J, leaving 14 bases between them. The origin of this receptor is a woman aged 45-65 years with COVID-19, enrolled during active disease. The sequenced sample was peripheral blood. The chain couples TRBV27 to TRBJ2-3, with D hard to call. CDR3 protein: CASSLLRGASDTQYF. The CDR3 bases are TGTGCCAGCAGTTTATTACGCGGAGCGTCGGATACGCAGTATTTT.